This T cell receptor beta chain appears in the sequencing data of a study of radiotherapy plus CTLA-4 blockade in lung cancer. Study-wide context: Objective response was observed in roughly 20% of patients, and disease control in less than 35%.

The method was immunoSEQ multiplex PCR; TCRdb's version includes in-frame clones alone and lacks a portion of them. This sample has under 95,000 clones, with about four fifths found just once. V dropped 6 bases and J dropped 2; count of bases not matched to a gene: 19. The CDR3 extends over 19 amino acids. From germline, CDR1 is SGHRS and CDR2 YFSETQ. The receptor was isolated from a human donor with non-small cell lung cancer whose response to radiotherapy plus ipilimumab could not be evaluated. Some clones in this sample may be carry-over from other donors' samples. The chain employs TRBV5-1 and TRBJ1-4; 7 bases agree with TRBD1. The sample consisted of peripheral blood, taken from a patient treated with radiotherapy plus ipilimumab. The CDR3 loop is CASIPPLDRENWTNEKLFF. The CDR3 bases are TGCGCCAGCATCCCCCCTCTAGACAGGGAGAATTGGACTAATGAAAAACTGTTTTTT. The entire variable domain, with the rest obtained from reference TRBV5-1 and TRBJ1-4, is as follows: KAGVTQTPRYLIKTRGQQVTLSCSPISGHRSVSWYQQTPGQGLQFLFEYFSETQRNKGNFPGRFSGRQFSNSRSEMNVSTLELGDSALYLCASIPPLDRENWTNEKLFFGSGTQLSVL.